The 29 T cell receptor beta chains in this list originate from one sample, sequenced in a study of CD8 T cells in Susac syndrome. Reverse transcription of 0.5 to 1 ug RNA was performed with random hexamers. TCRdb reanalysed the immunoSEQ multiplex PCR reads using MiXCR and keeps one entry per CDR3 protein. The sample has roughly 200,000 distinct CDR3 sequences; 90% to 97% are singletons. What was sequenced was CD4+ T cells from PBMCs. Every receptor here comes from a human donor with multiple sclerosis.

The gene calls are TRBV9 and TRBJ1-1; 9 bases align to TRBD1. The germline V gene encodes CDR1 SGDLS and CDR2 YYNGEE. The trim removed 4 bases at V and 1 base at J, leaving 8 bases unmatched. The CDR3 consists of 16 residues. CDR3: CASSLRTGVPNTEAFF. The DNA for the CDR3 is TGTGCCAGCAGCCTAAGGACAGGGGTACCGAACACTGAAGCTTTCTTT.

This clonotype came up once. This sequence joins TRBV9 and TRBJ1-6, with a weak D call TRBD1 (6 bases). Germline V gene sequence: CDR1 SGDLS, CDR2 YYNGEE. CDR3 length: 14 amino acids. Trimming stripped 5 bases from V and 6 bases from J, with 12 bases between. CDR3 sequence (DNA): TGTGCCAGCAGTTTAGGACAGCCTAATTCACCCCTCCACTTT. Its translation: CASSLGQPNSPLHF.

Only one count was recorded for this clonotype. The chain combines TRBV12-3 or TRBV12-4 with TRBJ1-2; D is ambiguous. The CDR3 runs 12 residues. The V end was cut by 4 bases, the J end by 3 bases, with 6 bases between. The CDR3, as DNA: TGTGCCAGCAGTTCGATTCACTATGGCTACACCTTC. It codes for CASSSIHYGYTF.

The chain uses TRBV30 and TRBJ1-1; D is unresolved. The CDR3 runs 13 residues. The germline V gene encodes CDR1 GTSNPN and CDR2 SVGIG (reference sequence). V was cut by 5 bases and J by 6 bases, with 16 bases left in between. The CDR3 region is CAWAADRVAEAFF. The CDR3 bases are TGTGCCTGGGCCGCGGACCGGGTAGCTGAAGCTTTCTTT.

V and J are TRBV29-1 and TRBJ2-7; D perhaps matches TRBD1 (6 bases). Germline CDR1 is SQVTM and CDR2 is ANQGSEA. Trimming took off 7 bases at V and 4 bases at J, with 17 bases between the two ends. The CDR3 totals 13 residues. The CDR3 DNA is TGCAGCGCCTCACCCCCGCAGGGGTACGAGCAGTACTTC. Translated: CSASPPQGYEQYF.

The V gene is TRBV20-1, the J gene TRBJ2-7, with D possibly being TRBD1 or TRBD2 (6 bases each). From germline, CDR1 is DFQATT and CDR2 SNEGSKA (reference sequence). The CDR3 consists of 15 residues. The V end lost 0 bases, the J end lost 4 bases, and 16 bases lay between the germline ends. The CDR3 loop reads CSARDRKTGLYEQYF. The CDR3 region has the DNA TGCAGTGCTAGAGATCGGAAGACAGGACTATACGAGCAGTACTTC.

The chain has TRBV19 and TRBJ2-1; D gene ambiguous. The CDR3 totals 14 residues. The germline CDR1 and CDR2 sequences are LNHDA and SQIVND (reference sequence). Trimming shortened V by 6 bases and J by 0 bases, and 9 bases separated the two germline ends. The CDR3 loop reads CASSRLDSYNEQFF. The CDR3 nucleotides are TGTGCCAGTAGCCGACTGGACTCCTACAATGAGCAGTTCTTC.

This CDR3 reads CASSQDKTRATSYEQYF. The CDR3 DNA sequence: TGTGCCAGCAGCCAAGATAAGACACGAGCAACATCCTACGAGCAGTACTTC. V gene TRBV4-2 combines with J gene TRBJ2-7; no clear D. From germline, CDR1 is LGHNA and CDR2 YNFKEQ. There are 17 residues in the CDR3. Trimming took off 0 bases at V and 1 base at J, with 16 bases between the two ends.

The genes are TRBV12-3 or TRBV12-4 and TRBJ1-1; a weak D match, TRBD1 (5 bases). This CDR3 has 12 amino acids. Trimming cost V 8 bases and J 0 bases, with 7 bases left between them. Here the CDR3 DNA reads TGTGCCAGCCAGGGACTGAACACTGAAGCTTTCTTT. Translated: CASQGLNTEAFF.

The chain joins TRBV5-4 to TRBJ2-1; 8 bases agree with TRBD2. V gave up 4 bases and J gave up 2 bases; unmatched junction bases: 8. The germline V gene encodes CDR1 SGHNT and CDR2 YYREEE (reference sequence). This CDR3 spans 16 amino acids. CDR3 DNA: TGTGCCAGCAGCCCCCGGACTAGCTCCACCTACAATGAGCAGTTCTTC. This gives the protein CASSPRTSSTYNEQFF. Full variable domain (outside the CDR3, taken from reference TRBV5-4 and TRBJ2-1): ETGVTQSPTHLIKTRGQQVTLRCSSQSGHNTVSWYQQALGQGPQFIFQYYREEENGRGNFPPRFSGLQFPNYSSELNVNALELDDSALYLCASSPRTSSTYNEQFFGPGTRLTVL.

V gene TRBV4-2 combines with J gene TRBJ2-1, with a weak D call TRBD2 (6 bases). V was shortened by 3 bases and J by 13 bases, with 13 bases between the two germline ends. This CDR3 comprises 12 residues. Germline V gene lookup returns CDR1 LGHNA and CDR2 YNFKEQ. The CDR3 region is CASSHPGDPQFF. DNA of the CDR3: TGTGCCAGCAGCCATCCGGGGGACCCTCAGTTCTTC.

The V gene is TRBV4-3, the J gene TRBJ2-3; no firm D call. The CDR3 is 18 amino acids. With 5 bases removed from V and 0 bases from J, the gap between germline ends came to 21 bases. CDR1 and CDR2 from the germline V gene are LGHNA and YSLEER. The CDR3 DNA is TGCGCCAGCAGCGCCACAAGGTTGACTGGTTTTAGCACAGATACGCAGTATTTT. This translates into CASSATRLTGFSTDTQYF.

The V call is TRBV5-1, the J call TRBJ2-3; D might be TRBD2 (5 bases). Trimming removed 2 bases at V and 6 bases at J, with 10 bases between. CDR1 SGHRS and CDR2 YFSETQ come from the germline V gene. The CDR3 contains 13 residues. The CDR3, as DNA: TGCGCCAGCAGCTTCGCCGGCGGGGATACGCAGTATTTT. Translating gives CASSFAGGDTQYF.

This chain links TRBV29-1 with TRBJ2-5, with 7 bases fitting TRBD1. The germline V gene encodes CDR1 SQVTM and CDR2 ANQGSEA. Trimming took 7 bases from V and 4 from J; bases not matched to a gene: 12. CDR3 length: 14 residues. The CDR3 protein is CSGSSPTGPETQYF. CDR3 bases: TGCAGCGGATCTTCGCCGACAGGGCCAGAGACCCAGTACTTC.

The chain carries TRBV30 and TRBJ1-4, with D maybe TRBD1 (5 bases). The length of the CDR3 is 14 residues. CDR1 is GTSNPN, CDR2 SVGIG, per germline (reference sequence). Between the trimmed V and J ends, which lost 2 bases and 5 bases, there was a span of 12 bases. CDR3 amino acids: CAWSRGGNNEKLFF. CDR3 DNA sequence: TGTGCCTGGAGTAGGGGCGGAAACAATGAAAAACTGTTTTTT.

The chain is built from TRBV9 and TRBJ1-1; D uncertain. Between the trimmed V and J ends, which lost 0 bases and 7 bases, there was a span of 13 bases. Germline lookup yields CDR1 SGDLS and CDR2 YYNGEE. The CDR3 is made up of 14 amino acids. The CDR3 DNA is TGTGCCAGCAGCGTAGACGGGCTAGGAGATGAAGCTTTCTTT. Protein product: CASSVDGLGDEAFF.

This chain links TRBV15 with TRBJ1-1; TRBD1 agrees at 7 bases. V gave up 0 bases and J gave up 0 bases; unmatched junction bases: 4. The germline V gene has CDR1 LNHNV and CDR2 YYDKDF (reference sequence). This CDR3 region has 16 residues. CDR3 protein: CATSREQGRLNTEAFF. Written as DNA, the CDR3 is TGTGCCACCAGCAGAGAACAGGGGAGGCTGAACACTGAAGCTTTCTTT.

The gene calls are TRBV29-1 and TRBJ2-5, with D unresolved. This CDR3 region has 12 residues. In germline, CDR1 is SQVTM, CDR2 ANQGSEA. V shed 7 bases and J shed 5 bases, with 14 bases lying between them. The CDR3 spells CSGLTSGETQYF. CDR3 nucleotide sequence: TGCAGCGGGCTGACATCTGGCGAGACCCAGTACTTC. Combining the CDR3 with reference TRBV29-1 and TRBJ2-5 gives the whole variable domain SAVISQKPSRDICQRGTSLTIQCQVDSQVTMMFWYRQQPGQSLTLIATANQGSEATYESGFVIDKFPISRPNLTFSTLTVSNMSPEDSSIYLCSGLTSGETQYFGPGTRLLVL.

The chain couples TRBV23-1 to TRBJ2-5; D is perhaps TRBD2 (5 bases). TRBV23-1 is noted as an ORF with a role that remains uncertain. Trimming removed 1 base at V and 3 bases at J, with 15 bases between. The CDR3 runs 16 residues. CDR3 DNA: TGCGCCAGCAGTCAATGGGTCCGGGATAAAAAAGAGACCCAGTACTTC. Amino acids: CASSQWVRDKKETQYF.

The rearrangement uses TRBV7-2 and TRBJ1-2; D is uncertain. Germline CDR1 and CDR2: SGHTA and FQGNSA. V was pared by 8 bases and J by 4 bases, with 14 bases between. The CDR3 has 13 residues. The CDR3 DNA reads TGTGCCAGCTTTATTTCAGGCTCCTATGGCTACACCTTC. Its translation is CASFISGSYGYTF.

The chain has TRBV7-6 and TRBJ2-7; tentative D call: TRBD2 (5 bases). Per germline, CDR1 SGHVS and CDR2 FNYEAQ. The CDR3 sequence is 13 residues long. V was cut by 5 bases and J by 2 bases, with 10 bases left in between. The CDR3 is CASSRGFTYEQYF. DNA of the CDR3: TGTGCCAGCAGCCGGGGATTCACCTACGAGCAGTACTTC. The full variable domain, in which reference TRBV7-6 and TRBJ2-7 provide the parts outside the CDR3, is GAGVSQSPRYKVTKRGQDVALRCDPISGHVSLYWYRQALGQGPEFLTYFNYEAQQDKSGLPNDRFSAERPEGSISTLTIQRTEQRDSAMYRCASSRGFTYEQYFGPGTRLTVT.

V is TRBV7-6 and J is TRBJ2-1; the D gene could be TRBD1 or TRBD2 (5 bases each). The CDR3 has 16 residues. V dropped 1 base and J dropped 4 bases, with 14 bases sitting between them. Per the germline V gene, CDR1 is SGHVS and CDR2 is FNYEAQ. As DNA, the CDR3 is TGTGCCAGCAGCTTAGAGAACAGCGGACAATACAATGAGCAGTTCTTC. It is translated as CASSLENSGQYNEQFF.

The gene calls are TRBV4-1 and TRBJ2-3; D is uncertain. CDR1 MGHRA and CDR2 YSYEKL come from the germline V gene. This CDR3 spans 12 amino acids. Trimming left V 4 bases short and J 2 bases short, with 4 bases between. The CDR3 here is CASSRVTDTQYF. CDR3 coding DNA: TGCGCCAGCAGCCGTGTCACAGATACGCAGTATTTT.

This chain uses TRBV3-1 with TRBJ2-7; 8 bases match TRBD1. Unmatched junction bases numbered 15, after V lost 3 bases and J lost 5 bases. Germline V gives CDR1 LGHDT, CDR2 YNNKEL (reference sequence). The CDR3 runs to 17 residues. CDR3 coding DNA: TGTGCCAGCAGCCAGTCCGGGACAGGACTCCACGCTAACGAGCAGTACTTC. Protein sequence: CASSQSGTGLHANEQYF.

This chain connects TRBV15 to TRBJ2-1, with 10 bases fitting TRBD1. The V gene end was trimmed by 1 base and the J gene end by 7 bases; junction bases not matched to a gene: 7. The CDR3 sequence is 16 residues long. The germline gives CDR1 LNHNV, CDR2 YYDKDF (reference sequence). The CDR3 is CATSRGRDRGGNEQFF. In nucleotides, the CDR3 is TGTGCCACCAGCAGAGGCCGGGACAGGGGAGGTAATGAGCAGTTCTTC.

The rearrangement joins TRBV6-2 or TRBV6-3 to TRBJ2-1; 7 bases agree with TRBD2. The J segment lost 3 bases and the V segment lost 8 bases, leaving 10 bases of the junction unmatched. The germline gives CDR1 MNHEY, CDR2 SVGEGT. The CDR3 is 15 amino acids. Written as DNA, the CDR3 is TGTGCCAGCCGACGGCGCAGCGGGGACTACAATGAGCAGTTCTTC. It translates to CASRRRSGDYNEQFF.

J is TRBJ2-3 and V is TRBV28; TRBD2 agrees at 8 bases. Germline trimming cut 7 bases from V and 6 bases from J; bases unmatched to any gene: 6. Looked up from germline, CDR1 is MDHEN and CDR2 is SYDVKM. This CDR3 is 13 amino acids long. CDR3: CASNTGGADTQYF. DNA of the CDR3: TGTGCCAGCAACACGGGGGGGGCCGATACGCAGTATTTT.

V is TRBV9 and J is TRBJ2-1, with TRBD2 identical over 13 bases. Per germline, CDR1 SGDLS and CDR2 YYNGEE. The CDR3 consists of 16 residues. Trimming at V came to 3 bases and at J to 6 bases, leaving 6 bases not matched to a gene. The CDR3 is CASSELAGGPANEQFF. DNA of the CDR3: TGTGCCAGCAGCGAACTAGCGGGGGGGCCCGCCAATGAGCAGTTCTTC.

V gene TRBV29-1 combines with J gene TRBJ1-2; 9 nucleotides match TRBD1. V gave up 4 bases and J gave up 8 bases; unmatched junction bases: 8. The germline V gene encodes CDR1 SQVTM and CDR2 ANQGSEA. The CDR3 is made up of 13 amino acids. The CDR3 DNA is TGCAGCGTTGGGGGACAGGGTGTTCGAGGCTACACCTTC. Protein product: CSVGGQGVRGYTF.